This T cell receptor (beta chain) stems from a study of shared clonotypes between healthy human individuals. Whole-study context: CD8 memory received one plate per donor, CD8 naive two, CD4 memory three and CD4 naive three.

Using immunoSEQ multiplex PCR, the repertoire was profiled, and TCRdb retains in-frame clones only, with some absent. Among over a million clones listed, less than 99% were seen once. The CDR3 runs 15 residues. CDR1 is SGHAT and CDR2 is FQNNGV in the germline V gene. With V trimmed by 5 bases and J by 6 bases, 6 bases remained unmatched. Sequenced: naive CD4+ T cells sorted from blood. As to subset: CD45RA+ positively selected. This chain links TRBV11-2 with TRBJ2-7, with 14 bases aligning to TRBD2. The receptor's source is a man in his thirties or forties in good health. The CDR3 sequence is CASSPETSGRAEQYF. CDR3 coding DNA: TGTGCCAGCAGCCCGGAGACTAGCGGGAGGGCCGAGCAGTACTTC. Complete variable domain (other parts from reference TRBV11-2 and TRBJ2-7): EAGVAQSPRYKIIEKRQSVAFWCNPISGHATLYWYQQILGQGPKLLIQFQNNGVVDDSQLPKDRFSAERLKGVDSTLKIQPAKLEDSAVYLCASSPETSGRAEQYFGPGTRLTVT.